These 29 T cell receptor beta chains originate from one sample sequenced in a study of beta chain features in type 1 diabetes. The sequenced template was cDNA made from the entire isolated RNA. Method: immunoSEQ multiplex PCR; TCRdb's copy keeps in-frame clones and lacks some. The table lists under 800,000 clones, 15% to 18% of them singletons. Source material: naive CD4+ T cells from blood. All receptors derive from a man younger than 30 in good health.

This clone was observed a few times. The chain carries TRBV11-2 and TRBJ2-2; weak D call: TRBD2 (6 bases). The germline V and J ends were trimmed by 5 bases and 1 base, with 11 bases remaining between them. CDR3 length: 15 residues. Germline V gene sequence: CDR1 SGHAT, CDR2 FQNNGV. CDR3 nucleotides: TGTGCCAGCAGCCCGCTGCGGGAGAACACCGGGGAGCTGTTTTTT. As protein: CASSPLRENTGELFF.

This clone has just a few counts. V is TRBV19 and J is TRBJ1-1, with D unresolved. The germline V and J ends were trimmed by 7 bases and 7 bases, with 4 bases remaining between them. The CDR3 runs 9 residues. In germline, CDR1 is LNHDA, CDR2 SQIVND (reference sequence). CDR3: CASIVEAFF. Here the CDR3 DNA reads TGTGCCAGTATTGTTGAAGCTTTCTTT.

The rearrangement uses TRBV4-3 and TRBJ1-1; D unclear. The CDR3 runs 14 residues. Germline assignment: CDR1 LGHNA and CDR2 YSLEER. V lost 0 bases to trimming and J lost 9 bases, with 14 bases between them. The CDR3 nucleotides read TGCGCCAGCAGCCAAGAGTTACAGTTCTTACAAGCTTTCTTT. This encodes CASSQELQFLQAFF.

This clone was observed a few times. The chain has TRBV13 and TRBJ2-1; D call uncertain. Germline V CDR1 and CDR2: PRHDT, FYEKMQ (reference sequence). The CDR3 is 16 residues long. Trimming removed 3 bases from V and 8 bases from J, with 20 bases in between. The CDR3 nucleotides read TGTGCCAGCAGCTTTCGGGCTAAGGTCCTCGGAGATGAGCAGTTCTTC. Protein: CASSFRAKVLGDEQFF.

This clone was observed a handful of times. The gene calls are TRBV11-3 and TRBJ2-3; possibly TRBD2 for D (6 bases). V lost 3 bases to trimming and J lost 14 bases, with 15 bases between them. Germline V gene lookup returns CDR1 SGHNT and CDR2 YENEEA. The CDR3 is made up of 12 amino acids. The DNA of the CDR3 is TGTGCCAGCAGCTTCTCAGCGGGCCTTCGGTATTTT. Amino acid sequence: CASSFSAGLRYF. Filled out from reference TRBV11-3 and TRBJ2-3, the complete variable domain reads EAGVVQSPRYKIIEKKQPVAFWCNPISGHNTLYWYLQNLGQGPELLIRYENEEAVDDSQLPKDRFSAERLKGVDSTLKIQPAELGDSAVYLCASSFSAGLRYFGPGTRLTVL.

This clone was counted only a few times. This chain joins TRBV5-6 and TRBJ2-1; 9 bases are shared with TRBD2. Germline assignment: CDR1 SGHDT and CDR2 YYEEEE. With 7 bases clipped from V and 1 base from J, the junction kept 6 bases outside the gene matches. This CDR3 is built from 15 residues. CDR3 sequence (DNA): TGTGCCAGCGGTTTAGCGGGAGAATCCTACAATGAGCAGTTCTTC. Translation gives CASGLAGESYNEQFF.

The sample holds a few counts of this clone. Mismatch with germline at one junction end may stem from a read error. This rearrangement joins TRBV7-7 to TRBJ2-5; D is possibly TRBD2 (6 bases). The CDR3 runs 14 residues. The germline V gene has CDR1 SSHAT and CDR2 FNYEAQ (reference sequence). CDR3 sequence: CASSLARRAETQYF. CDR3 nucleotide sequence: TGTGCTAGCAGCTTAGCGCGGAGGGCAGAGACCCAGTACTTC.

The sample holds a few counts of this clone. This chain's CDR3 is CASSVPGNSGRFTYNEQFF. The CDR3, as DNA: TGCGCCAGCAGTGTTCCGGGGAACAGCGGGAGGTTCACCTACAATGAGCAGTTCTTC. The V and J genes are TRBV10-2 and TRBJ2-1; the match to TRBD2 covers 9 bases. After removal of 4 bases from V and 2 bases from J, the junction contained 15 bases not matched to a gene. This CDR3 is built from 19 residues. Germline V gene sequence: CDR1 WSHSY, CDR2 SAAADI.

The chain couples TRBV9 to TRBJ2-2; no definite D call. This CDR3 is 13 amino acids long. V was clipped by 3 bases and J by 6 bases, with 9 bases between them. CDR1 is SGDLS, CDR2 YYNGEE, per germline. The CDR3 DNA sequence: TGTGCCAGCAGCGCTAGACGACCCGGGGAGCTGTTTTTT. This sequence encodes CASSARRPGELFF.

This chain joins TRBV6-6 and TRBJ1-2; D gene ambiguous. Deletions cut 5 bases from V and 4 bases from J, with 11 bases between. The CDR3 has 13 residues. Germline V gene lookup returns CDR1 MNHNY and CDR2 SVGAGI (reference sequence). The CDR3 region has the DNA TGTGCCAGCAGTACGCAAATTCGCTATGGCTACACCTTC. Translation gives CASSTQIRYGYTF.

The CDR3: CATRSGRSSYEQYF. CDR3 in DNA: TGTGCCACCCGCTCGGGGCGGAGCTCCTACGAGCAGTACTTC. The rearrangement uses TRBV7-2 and TRBJ2-7, with D possibly called TRBD1 or TRBD2 (5 bases each). The germline V gene has CDR1 SGHTA and CDR2 FQGNSA. The CDR3 has 14 residues. The V and J ends lost 10 bases and 0 bases respectively, with 16 bases between them.

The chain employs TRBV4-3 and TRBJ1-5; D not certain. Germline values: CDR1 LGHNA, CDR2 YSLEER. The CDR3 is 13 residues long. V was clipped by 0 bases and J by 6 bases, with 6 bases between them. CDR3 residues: CASSQERFQPQHF. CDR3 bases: TGCGCCAGCAGCCAAGAGAGATTTCAGCCCCAGCATTTT.

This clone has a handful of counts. The CDR3 protein is CAISLQGAGGQETQYF. The DNA for the CDR3 is TGTGCCATCAGCCTTCAGGGAGCGGGGGGACAAGAGACCCAGTACTTC. This chain links TRBV10-3 with TRBJ2-5; 9 bases are shared with TRBD2. The V gene's germline CDR1 is ENHRY and CDR2 SYGVKD. The CDR3 length is 16 residues. V shed 6 bases and J 2 bases; nucleotides not matched to a gene: 10.

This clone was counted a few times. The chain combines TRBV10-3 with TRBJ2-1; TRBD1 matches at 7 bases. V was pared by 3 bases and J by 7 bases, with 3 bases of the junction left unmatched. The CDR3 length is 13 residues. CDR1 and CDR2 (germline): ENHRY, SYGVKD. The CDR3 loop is CAISDRGKNEQFF. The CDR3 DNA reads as TGTGCCATCAGTGACAGGGGGAAAAATGAGCAGTTCTTC.

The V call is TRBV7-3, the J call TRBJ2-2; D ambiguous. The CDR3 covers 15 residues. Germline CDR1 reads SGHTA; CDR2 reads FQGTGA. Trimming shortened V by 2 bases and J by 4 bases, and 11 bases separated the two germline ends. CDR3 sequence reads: CASSLSRGFTGELFF. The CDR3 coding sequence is TGTGCCAGCAGCTTATCTCGAGGCTTCACCGGGGAGCTGTTTTTT.

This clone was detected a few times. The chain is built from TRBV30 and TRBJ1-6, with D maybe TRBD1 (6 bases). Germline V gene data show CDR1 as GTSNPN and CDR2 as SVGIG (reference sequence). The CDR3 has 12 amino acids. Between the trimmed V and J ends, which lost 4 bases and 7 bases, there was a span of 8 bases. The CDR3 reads CAWNRVNSPLHF. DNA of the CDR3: TGTGCCTGGAACAGGGTAAATTCACCCCTCCACTTT.

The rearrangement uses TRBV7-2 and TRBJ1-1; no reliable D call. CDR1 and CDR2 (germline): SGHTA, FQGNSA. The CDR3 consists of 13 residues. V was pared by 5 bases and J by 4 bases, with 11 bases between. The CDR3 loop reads CASSPGGLTEAFF. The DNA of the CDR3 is TGTGCCAGCAGCCCAGGAGGGCTCACTGAAGCTTTCTTT.

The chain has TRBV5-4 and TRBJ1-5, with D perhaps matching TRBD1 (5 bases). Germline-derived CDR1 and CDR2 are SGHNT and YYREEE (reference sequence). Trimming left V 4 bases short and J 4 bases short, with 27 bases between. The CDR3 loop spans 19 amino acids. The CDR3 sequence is CASSQFLGRSGEMNQPQHF. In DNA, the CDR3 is TGTGCCAGCAGCCAATTCCTGGGGCGGTCGGGGGAAATGAATCAGCCCCAGCATTTT.

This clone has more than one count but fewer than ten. This chain's CDR3 is CASSIGSTGLPYNEQFF. CDR3 bases: TGTGCCAGTAGTATAGGGAGTACGGGTCTCCCCTACAATGAGCAGTTCTTC. The chain has TRBV19 and TRBJ2-1, with unresolved D. The CDR3 contains 17 residues. Germline values: CDR1 LNHDA, CDR2 SQIVND (reference sequence). V was cut by 1 base and J by 2 bases, with 15 bases left in between.

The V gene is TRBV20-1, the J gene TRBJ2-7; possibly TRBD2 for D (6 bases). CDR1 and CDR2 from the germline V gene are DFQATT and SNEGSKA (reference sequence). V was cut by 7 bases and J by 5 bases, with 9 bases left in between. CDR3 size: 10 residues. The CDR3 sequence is CSGRDNEQYF. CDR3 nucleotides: TGCAGTGGGAGGGATAACGAGCAGTACTTC.

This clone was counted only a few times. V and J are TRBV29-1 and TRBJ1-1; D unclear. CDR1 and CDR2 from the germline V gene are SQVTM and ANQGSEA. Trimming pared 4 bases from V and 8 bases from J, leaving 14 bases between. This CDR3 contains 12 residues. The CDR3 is CSVVGQVVEAFF. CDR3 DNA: TGCAGCGTTGTAGGGCAGGTGGTCGAAGCTTTCTTT.

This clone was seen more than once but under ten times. In DNA, the CDR3 is TGTGCCAGTAGTATAGAACGTCCCCGATGGGGGGACAATCAGCCCCAGCATTTT. Protein: CASSIERPRWGDNQPQHF. The chain links TRBV19 to TRBJ1-5; tentatively, D is TRBD1 (5 bases). The CDR3 has 18 residues. CDR1 is LNHDA, CDR2 SQIVND, per germline (reference sequence). V was cut by 0 bases and J by 3 bases, with 18 bases left in between.

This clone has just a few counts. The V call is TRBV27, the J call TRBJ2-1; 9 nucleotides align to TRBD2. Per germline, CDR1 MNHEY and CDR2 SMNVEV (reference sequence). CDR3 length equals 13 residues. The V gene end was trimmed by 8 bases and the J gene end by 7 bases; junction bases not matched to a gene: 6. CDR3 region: CASRREGQNEQFF. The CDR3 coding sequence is TGTGCCAGCCGGCGGGAGGGCCAGAATGAGCAGTTCTTC.

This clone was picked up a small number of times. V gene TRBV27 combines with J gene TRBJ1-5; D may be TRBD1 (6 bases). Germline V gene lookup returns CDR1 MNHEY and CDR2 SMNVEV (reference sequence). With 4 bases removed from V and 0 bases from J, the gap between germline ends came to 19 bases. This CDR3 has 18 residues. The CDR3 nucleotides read TGTGCCAGCAGTTCCATCCGGGACATCGCCTTTAGCAATCAGCCCCAGCATTTT. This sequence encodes CASSSIRDIAFSNQPQHF.

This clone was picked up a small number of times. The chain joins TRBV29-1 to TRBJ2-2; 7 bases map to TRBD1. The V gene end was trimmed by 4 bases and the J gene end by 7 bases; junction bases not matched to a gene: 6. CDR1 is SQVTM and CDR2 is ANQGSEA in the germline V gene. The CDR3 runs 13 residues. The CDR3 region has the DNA TGCAGCGTTGGGAGACAGGGAATCGGGGAGCTGTTTTTT. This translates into CSVGRQGIGELFF.

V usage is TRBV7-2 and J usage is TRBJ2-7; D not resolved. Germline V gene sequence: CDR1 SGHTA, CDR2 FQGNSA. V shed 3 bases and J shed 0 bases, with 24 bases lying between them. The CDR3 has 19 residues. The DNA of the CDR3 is TGTGCCAGCAGCTTGGGTCCCCTTTTTGCGGAGAGAAGCTCCTACGAGCAGTACTTC. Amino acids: CASSLGPLFAERSSYEQYF.

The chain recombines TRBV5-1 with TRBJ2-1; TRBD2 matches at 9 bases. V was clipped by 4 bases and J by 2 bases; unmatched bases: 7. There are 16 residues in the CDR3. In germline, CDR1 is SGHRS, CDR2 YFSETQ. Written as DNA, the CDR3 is TGCGCCAGCAGCATAAGACTAGCGGATGCCTACAATGAGCAGTTCTTC. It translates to CASSIRLADAYNEQFF. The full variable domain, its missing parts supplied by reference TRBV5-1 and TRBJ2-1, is KAGVTQTPRYLIKTRGQQVTLSCSPISGHRSVSWYQQTPGQGLQFLFEYFSETQRNKGNFPGRFSGRQFSNSRSEMNVSTLELGDSALYLCASSIRLADAYNEQFFGPGTRLTVL.

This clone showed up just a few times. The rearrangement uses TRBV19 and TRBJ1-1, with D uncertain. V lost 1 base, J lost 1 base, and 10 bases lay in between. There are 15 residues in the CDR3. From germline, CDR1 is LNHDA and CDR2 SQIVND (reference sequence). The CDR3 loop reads CASSIVGRTNTEAFF. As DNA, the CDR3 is TGTGCCAGTAGTATAGTCGGACGGACGAACACTGAAGCTTTCTTT.

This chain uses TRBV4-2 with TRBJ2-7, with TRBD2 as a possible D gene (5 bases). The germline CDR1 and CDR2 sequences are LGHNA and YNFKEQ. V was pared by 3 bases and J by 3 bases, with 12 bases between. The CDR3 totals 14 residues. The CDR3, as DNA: TGTGCCAGCAGCCATGGCGGGTCGCTCTACGAGCAGTACTTC. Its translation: CASSHGGSLYEQYF.